These T cell receptor beta chains were read from a single sample in a study of T cell responses to AZD1222 COVID-19 vaccine. TCRdb's table, derived via immunoSEQ multiplex PCR, lists solely in-frame clones and lacks some. The sample includes approximately 100,000 clones, about nine tenths of them seen just once. The specimen was peripheral blood, collected on day 0 of AZD1222 vaccination. The receptors come from an adult in good health. The CDR3 runs from the conserved cysteine through the conserved F or W. Fields, in order: D gene, V gene, J gene, clone size, CDR3 DNA, CDR3 protein. A D gene is named only where the DNA matches it firmly. A row's size may be missing; if present it is once, few, many or a size class.

>TRBD1|TRBV7-3|TRBJ2-2|NA
TGTGCCAGCAGCTTAGACAGGGAAAACACCGGGGAGCTGTTTTTT
CASSLDRENTGELFF
>TRBD1|TRBV4-2|TRBJ1-2|NA
TGTGCCAGCAGCGTCTTTCAGGGGGAGAAGGCCTACACCTTC
CASSVFQGEKAYTF
>NA|TRBV5-1|TRBJ1-5|NA
TGCGCCAGCAGCACCCTCCCGGGGGAGGATCAGCCCCAGCATTTT
CASSTLPGEDQPQHF
>TRBD2|TRBV9|TRBJ2-7|NA
TGTGCCAGCAGCGTAGGGGGACTAGCGGGAAACGAGCAGTACTTC
CASSVGGLAGNEQYF
>NA|TRBV5-1|TRBJ2-3|NA
TGCGCCAGCAGCCCCCCGGAAGATACGCAGTATTTT
CASSPPEDTQYF
>TRBD1|TRBV9|TRBJ1-1|NA
TGTGCCAGCATGGGACAGGGGGCTCGCACTGAAGCTTTCTTT
CASMGQGARTEAFF
>NA|TRBV5-1|TRBJ2-7|NA
TGCGCCAGCAGCCCGGATTGGCCAGGGACCTACGAGCAGTACTTC
CASSPDWPGTYEQYF
>NA|TRBV14|TRBJ1-1|NA
TGTGCCAGCAGCCGGTTGCGAAAAAGACAGAACACTGAAGCTTTCTTT
CASSRLRKRQNTEAFF
>TRBD2|TRBV9|TRBJ2-7|NA
TGTGCCAGCAGCGTAGCTGGGGAGGGCTACGAGCAGTACTTC
CASSVAGEGYEQYF
>NA|TRBV27|TRBJ1-1|NA
TGTGCCAGCAGTGTAAACAAGGACACTGAAGCTTTCTTT
CASSVNKDTEAFF
>TRBD1|TRBV2|TRBJ1-1|NA
TGTGCCAGCAGGCGGACAGGGTGGGTGAACACTGAAGCTTTCTTT
CASRRTGWVNTEAFF
>NA|TRBV2|TRBJ1-2|once
TGTGCCAGCAGTTCCCGGGAGGGGTCTGGCTACACCTTC
CASSSREGSGYTF
>TRBD1|TRBV11-1|TRBJ1-2|NA
TGTGCCAGCAGCCTCACAGGGGCTGGCTACACCTTC
CASSLTGAGYTF
>TRBD1|TRBV6-5|TRBJ1-6|NA
TGTGCCAGCAGTTTACAGGGGGCTGCCTATAATTCACCCCTCCACTTT
CASSLQGAAYNSPLHF
>NA|TRBV2|TRBJ2-2|few
TGTGCCAGCAGTGAAGTAATTTACACCGGGGAGCTGTTTTTT
CASSEVIYTGELFF
>NA|TRBV12-2|TRBJ2-5|NA
TGTGCAAGTCGCCCGCCGCAAGAGACCCAGTACTTC
CASRPPQETQYF
>NA|TRBV9|TRBJ1-5|NA
TGTGCCAGCAGCGATCAGGGAAGCAATCAGCCCCAGCATTTT
CASSDQGSNQPQHF
>TRBD1|TRBV18|TRBJ2-2|NA
TGTGCCAGCTCATCTACCGGGACAGCGAACACCGGGGAGCTGTTTTTT
CASSSTGTANTGELFF
>TRBD1|TRBV5-4|TRBJ1-2|NA
TGTGCCAGCAGTCCCAGCACAGGGGGTCCGCTCTATGGCTACACCTTC
CASSPSTGGPLYGYTF
>NA|TRBV19|TRBJ1-3|NA
TGTGCCAGTAGTATTTTTTTGTCGGGGCCGGTGGGAAACACCATATATTTT
CASSIFLSGPVGNTIYF
>NA|TRBV14|TRBJ1-2|NA
TGTGCCAGCAGCCAAGAACGGAGGGAGTATGGCTACACCTTC
CASSQERREYGYTF
>TRBD1|TRBV3-1/TRBV3-2|TRBJ1-2|NA
TGTGCCAGCAGCCAAGTAGCGGGGCTAGGGGGCAGAAACTATGGCTACACCTTC
CASSQVAGLGGRNYGYTF
>TRBD1|TRBV4-2|TRBJ1-2|NA
TGTGCCAGCAGCCAGCTGACGGGACAGTTAGGACGGGATGGCTACACCTTC
CASSQLTGQLGRDGYTF
>NA|TRBV6-1|TRBJ1-5|NA
TGTGCCAGCAGTGACAGTAATCAGCCCCAGCATTTT
CASSDSNQPQHF
>NA|TRBV12-3/TRBV12-4|TRBJ2-5|NA
TGTGCCAGCACCCCCGGGGCCCAAGAGACCCAGTACTTC
CASTPGAQETQYF
>TRBD1|TRBV4-1|TRBJ1-4|NA
TGCGCCAGCAGCCGTGACAGGGTGGGGGAAAAACTGTTTTTT
CASSRDRVGEKLFF
>TRBD1|TRBV5-1|TRBJ1-5|NA
TGCGCCAGCAGCATTACTGGACAGGGCGATCAGCCCCAGCATTTT
CASSITGQGDQPQHF
>TRBD2|TRBV19|TRBJ2-3|NA
TGTGCCAGTGGTAGCGGGGGGGAAGCAGATACGCAGTATTTT
CASGSGGEADTQYF
>NA|TRBV15|TRBJ2-6|NA
TGTGCCACCAGGGACTCTGGGGCCAACGTCCTGACTTTC
CATRDSGANVLTF